Sequencing of this T cell receptor beta chain was carried out in a study of T cells in tumors after PD-1 blockade. Findings and caveats of the study: Peripheral recruitment is suggested, as some novel exhausted tumor clones were in pre-treatment blood.

Notes on this clone: Its antigen is currently unknown.

The CDR3 covers 14 residues. The trim removed 4 bases at V and 3 bases at J, leaving 3 bases unmatched. The germline V gene encodes CDR1 SGHRS and CDR2 YFSETQ. Measured with immunoSEQ multiplex PCR; TCRdb has only the in-frame clones, and not every one. Found here are about 13,000 clones, 50% to 70% of them singletons; the top ten hold under 30%. This sequence originates from a human donor with cutaneous squamous cell carcinoma. This rearrangement joins TRBV5-1 to TRBJ2-5, with 10 bases lining up with TRBD2. Sequenced material: tumor tissue, taken before anti-PD-1 treatment. The CDR3 DNA follows: TGCGCCAGCAGCGATCTAGCGGGGGAAGAGACCCAGTACTTC. As protein: CASSDLAGEETQYF.